Listed below are T cell receptor beta chains from one sample, sequenced in a study of control samples from healthy donors and cancer patients. TCRdb's table, derived via immunoSEQ multiplex PCR, lists solely in-frame clones and lacks some. The sample has approximately 150,000 clones, 89% seen once. Sequencing input: blood. These receptors originate from a man aged 25-45 years in good health. Both conserved end residues are trimmed from each CDR3.

V	J	length	CDR3
TRBV7-3	TRBJ1-5	12	ASSLDPGNQPQH
TRBV7-2	TRBJ1-3	13	ASSLEGHDGNTIY
TRBV20-1	TRBJ2-5	8	SAREETQY
TRBV4-3	TRBJ2-3	12	ASSRGRDPDTQY
TRBV7-6	TRBJ2-7	13	ASSFSGTGDYEQY
TRBV27	TRBJ1-5	11	ASRPGLNQPQH
TRBV9	TRBJ1-2	13	ASSPAGGGFHGYT
TRBV9	TRBJ2-1	15	ASSARQGSGRSYEQF
TRBV18	TRBJ1-2	11	ASSPGTVAGYT
TRBV9	TRBJ2-5	13	ASSVESGGWETQY
TRBV3-1/TRBV3-2	TRBJ1-2	15	ASSQETSRGDGYGYT
TRBV6-4	TRBJ2-1	12	ASSETSGSNEQF
TRBV6-6	TRBJ2-5	13	ASRPPLTGQETQY
TRBV3-1/TRBV3-2	TRBJ2-7	13	ASSQEGGGAYEQY
TRBV10-3	TRBJ2-1	12	AISESGRANEQF
TRBV18	TRBJ2-2	15	ASSPRLAGAGAGELF
TRBV24-1	TRBJ1-2	12	ATSVGQGKNGYT
TRBV9	TRBJ2-6	12	ASSAQSGANVLT
TRBV7-3	TRBJ2-2	13	ASSLRGTNTGELF
TRBV2	TRBJ1-1	12	ASRQRAGITEAF
TRBV7-9	TRBJ1-6	13	ASSILTGTNSPLH
TRBV5-6	TRBJ2-1	8	ASSGTEQF
TRBV7-2	TRBJ1-5	13	ASSLDRGSVQPQH
TRBV3-1/TRBV3-2	TRBJ2-5	10	ASSQDSGTQY
TRBV6-6	TRBJ2-3	9	ASSYSYTQY
TRBV5-3	TRBJ2-2	13	ARSLPQRITGELF
TRBV2	TRBJ2-1	12	ASSGTSGRNEQF
TRBV3-1/TRBV3-2	TRBJ2-3	15	ASSPAPFSSGADTQY
TRBV5-1	TRBJ2-3	13	ASSLRQRYTDTQY
TRBV19	TRBJ2-1	14	ASSIAAISGVYEQF
TRBV3-1/TRBV3-2	TRBJ1-3	14	ASSPTIGASGNTIY
TRBV12-3/TRBV12-4	TRBJ1-3	10	ASSLGGRALY
TRBV19	TRBJ1-2	11	AREGEVNYGYT
TRBV19	TRBJ1-1	10	ASSIDLIEAF
TRBV4-2	TRBJ2-7	13	ASSQDGTGGDEQY
TRBV6-6	TRBJ2-1	11	ASSYSRGREQF
TRBV5-6	TRBJ2-7	11	ASSSPDRGEQY
TRBV6-5	TRBJ2-1	13	ASSSPGLENNEQF
TRBV28	TRBJ1-2	16	ASSLFGSLAPPNYGYT
TRBV29-1	TRBJ2-5	8	STGPQAPY
TRBV15	TRBJ2-2	14	ATSREPRVRAGELF
TRBV4-2	TRBJ2-7	11	ASSYGPRNEQY
TRBV24-1	TRBJ1-5	13	ATSDPGARDQPQH
TRBV7-2	TRBJ2-2	14	ASSPPLAANTGELF
TRBV21-1	TRBJ2-4	17	ARRAVEREPGGAKNIQY
TRBV15	TRBJ2-1	13	ATSGAADSYNEQF
TRBV7-9	TRBJ1-2	12	ASSPRQDARGYT
TRBV9	TRBJ1-6	12	ASSVSSYNSPLH
TRBV3-1/TRBV3-2	TRBJ2-7	13	ASSQPAKGRYEQY
TRBV10-3	TRBJ2-7	11	AISSGSVYEQY
TRBV7-2	TRBJ2-1	15	ASSLFVPKRSYNEQF
TRBV27	TRBJ2-1	12	ASSLLGGGNEQF
TRBV19	TRBJ1-4	12	ASSIFSNSEKLF
TRBV7-2	TRBJ2-7	13	ASSLEPGQSYEQY
TRBV12-5	TRBJ2-7	12	ASGLGTVVNEQY
TRBV6-5	TRBJ1-1	13	ASSYGSPMNTEAF
TRBV6-6	TRBJ2-3	13	ASTLRGGRSDTQY
TRBV6-5	TRBJ2-7	11	ASSLAGPNEQY
TRBV9	TRBJ2-2	14	ASSQSPQAYTGELF
TRBV5-4	TRBJ1-1	12	ASSSGTLNTEAF